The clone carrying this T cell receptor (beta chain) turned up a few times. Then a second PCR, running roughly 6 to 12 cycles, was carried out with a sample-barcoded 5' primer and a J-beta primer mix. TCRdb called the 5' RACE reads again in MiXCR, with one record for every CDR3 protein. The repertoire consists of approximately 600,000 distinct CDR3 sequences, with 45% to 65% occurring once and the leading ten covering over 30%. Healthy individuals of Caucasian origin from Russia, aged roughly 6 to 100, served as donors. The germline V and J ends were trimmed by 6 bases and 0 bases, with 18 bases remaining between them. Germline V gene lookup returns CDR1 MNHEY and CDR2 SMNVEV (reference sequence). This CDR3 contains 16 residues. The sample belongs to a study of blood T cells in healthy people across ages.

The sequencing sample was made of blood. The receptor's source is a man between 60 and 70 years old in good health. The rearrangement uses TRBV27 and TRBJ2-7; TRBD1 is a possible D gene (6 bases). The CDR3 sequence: CASSPQGPRSSYEQYF. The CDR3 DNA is TGTGCCAGCAGCCCACAGGGCCCACGCTCCTCCTACGAGCAGTACTTC.